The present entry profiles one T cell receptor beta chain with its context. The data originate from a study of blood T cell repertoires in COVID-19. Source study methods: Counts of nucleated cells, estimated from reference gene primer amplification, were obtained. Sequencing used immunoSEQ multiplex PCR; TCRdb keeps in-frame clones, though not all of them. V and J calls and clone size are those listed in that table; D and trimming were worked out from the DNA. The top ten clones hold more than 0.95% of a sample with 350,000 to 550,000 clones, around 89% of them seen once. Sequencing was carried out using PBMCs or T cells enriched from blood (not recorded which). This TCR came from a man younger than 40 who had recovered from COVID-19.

For the CDR3, the DNA is TGTGCCACCAGCAGGCTGATCGGGACTAGCGGGAGTTTAGCCGGGGAGCTGTTTTTT. This sequence encodes CATSRLIGTSGSLAGELFF. This chain links TRBV15 with TRBJ2-2, with 14 bases fitting TRBD2. The V gene's germline CDR1 is LNHNV and CDR2 YYDKDF (reference sequence). The V segment lost 3 bases and the J segment 6 bases; nucleotides outside the gene matches: 12. CDR3 length: 19 amino acids.